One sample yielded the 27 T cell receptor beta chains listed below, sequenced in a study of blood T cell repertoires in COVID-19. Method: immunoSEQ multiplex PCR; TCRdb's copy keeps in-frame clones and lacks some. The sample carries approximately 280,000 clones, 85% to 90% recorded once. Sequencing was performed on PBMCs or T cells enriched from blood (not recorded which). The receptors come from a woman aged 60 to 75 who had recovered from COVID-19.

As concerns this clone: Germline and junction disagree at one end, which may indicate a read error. The CDR3 reads CASSVDPRRDSAYEQYF. CDR3 bases: TGTGCCAGCAGCGTAGATCCCCGGCGGGATTCGGCCTACGAGCAGTACTTC. This chain links TRBV11-3 with TRBJ2-7; a weak D match, TRBD2 (6 bases). Germline V gives CDR1 SGHNT, CDR2 YENEEA. This CDR3 comprises 17 residues. Full variable domain (missing parts from reference TRBV11-3 and TRBJ2-7): EAGVVQSPRYKIIEKKQPVAFWCNPISGHNTLYWYLQNLGQGPELLIRYENEEAVDDSQLPKDRFSAERLKGVDSTLKIQPAELGDSAVYLCASSVDPRRDSAYEQYFGPGTRLTVT.

CDR3 DNA sequence: TGTGCCAGCAGTTACGGTTGGGGGCTTGTGGTCGGCAATCAGCCCCAGCATTTT. This sequence encodes CASSYGWGLVVGNQPQHF. The V gene is TRBV6-2 or TRBV6-3, the J gene TRBJ1-5, with D possibly TRBD1 on 6 matching bases. Per germline, CDR1 MNHEY and CDR2 SVGEGT. V was cut by 2 bases and J by 2 bases, with 19 bases left in between. The CDR3 sequence is 18 residues long.

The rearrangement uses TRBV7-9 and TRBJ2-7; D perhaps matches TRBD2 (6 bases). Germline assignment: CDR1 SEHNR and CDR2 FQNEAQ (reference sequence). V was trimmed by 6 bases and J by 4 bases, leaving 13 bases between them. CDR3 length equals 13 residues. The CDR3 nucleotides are TGTGCCAGCAGTCCTCCCGCGGGGTACGAGCAGTACTTC. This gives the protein CASSPPAGYEQYF.

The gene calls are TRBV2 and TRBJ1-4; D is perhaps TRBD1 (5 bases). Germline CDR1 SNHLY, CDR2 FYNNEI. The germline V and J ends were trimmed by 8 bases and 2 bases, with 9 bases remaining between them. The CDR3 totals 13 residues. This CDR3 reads CASSGYTNEKLFF. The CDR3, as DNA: TGTGCCAGCTCAGGGTACACTAATGAAAAACTGTTTTTT.

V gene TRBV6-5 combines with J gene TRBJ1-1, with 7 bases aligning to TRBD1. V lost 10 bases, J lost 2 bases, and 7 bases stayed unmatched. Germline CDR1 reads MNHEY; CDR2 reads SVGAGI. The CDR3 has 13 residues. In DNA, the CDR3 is TGTGCCACACAGGGGCCGATTAACACTGAAGCTTTCTTT. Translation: CATQGPINTEAFF.

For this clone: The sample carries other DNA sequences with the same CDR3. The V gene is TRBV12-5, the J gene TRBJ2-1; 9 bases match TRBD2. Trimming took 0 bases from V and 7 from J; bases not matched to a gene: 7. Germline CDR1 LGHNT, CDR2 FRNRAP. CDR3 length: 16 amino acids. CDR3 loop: CASGLVLAGGPNEQFF. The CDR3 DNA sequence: TGTGCTAGTGGTTTGGTACTGGCGGGGGGGCCGAATGAGCAGTTCTTC.

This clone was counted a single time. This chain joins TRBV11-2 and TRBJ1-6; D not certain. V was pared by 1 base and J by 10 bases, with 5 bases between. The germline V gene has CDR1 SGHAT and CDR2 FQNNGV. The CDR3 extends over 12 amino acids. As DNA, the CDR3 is TGTGCCAGCAGCTTAGCACACTCACCCCTCCACTTT. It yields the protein CASSLAHSPLHF.

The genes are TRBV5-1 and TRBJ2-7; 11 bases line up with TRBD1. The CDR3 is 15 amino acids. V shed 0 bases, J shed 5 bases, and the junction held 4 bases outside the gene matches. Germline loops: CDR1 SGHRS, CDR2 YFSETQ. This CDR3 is CASSLGGTGGHEQYF. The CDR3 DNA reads TGCGCCAGCAGCTTGGGCGGGACAGGGGGGCACGAGCAGTACTTC.

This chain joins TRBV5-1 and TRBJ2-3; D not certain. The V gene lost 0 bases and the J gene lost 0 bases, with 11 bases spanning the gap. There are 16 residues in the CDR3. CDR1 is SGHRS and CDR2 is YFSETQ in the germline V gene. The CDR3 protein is CASSLAPASSTDTQYF. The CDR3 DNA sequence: TGCGCCAGCAGCTTGGCCCCAGCGAGTAGCACAGATACGCAGTATTTT.

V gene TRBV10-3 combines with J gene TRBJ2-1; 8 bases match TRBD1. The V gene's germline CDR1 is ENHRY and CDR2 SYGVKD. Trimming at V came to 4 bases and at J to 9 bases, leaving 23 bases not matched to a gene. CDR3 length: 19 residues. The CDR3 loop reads CAISAVITSTGGGRSEQFF. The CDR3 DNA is TGTGCCATCAGTGCGGTCATCACATCAACAGGGGGAGGTCGAAGTGAGCAGTTCTTC.

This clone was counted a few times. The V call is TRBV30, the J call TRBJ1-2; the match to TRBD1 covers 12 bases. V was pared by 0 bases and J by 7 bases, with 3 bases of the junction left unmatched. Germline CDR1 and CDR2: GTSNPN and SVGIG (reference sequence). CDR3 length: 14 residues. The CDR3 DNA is TGTGCCTGGAGTGTAAAGGGACAGGGGGCTGGCTACACCTTC. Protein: CAWSVKGQGAGYTF.

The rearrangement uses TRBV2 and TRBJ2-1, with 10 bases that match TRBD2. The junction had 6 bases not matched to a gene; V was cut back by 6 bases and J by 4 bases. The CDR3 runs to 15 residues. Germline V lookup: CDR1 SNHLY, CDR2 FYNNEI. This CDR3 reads CASREIAGGYNEQFF. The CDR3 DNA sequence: TGTGCCAGCAGGGAGATAGCGGGGGGATACAATGAGCAGTTCTTC. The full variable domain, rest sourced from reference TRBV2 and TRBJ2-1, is EPEVTQTPSHQVTQMGQEVILRCVPISNHLYFYWYRQILGQKVEFLVSFYNNEISEKSEIFDDQFSVERPDGSNFTLKIRSTKLEDSAMYFCASREIAGGYNEQFFGPGTRLTVL.

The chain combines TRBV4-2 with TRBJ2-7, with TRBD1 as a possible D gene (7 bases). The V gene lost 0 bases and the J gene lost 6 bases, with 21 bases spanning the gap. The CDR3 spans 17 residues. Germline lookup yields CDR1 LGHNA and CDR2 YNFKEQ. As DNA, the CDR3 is TGTGCCAGCAGCCAAGATGTTGTACGACAGGGAGGAGGCGAGCAGTACTTC. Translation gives CASSQDVVRQGGGEQYF.

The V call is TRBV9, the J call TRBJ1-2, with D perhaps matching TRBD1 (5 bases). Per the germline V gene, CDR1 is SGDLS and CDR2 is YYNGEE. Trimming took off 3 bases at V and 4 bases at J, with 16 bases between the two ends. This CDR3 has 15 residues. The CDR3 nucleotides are TGTGCCAGCAGCGGCCTGACAGCCCGACTCTATGGCTACACCTTC. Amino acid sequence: CASSGLTARLYGYTF.

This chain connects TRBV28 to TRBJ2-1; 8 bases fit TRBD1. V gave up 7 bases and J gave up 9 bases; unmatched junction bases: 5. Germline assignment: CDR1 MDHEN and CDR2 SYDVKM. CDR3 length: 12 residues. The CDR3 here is CASTTGVREQFF. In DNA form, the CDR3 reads TGTGCCAGCACGACAGGGGTTCGTGAGCAGTTCTTC.

CDR3 amino acids: CAISATTADTQYF. In DNA form, the CDR3 reads TGTGCCATCAGTGCGACTACAGCAGATACGCAGTATTTT. The V gene is TRBV10-3, the J gene TRBJ2-3, with TRBD2 as a possible D gene (5 bases). The germline V and J ends were trimmed by 4 bases and 4 bases, with 9 bases remaining between them. CDR3 length: 13 amino acids. Germline values: CDR1 ENHRY, CDR2 SYGVKD.

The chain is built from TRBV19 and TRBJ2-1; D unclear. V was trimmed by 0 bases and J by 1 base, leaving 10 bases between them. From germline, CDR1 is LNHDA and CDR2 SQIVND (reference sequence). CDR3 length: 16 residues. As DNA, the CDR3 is TGTGCCAGTAGTATAGAGAAGCGACCATCCTACAATGAGCAGTTCTTC. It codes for CASSIEKRPSYNEQFF.

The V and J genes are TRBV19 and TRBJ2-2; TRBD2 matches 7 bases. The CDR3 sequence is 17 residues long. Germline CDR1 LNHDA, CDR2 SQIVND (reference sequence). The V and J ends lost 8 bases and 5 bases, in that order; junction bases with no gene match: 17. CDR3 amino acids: CASSWGGPVFSTGELFF. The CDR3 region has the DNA TGTGCCAGTTCCTGGGGGGGTCCCGTTTTTTCGACCGGGGAGCTGTTTTTT.

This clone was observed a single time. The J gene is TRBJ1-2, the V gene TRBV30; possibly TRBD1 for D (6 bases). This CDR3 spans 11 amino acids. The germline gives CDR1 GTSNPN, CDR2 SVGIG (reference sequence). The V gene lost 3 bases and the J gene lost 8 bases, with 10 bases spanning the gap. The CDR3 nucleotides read TGTGCCTGGAGCGAAGGGGGAGGCTACACCTTC. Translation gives CAWSEGGGYTF.

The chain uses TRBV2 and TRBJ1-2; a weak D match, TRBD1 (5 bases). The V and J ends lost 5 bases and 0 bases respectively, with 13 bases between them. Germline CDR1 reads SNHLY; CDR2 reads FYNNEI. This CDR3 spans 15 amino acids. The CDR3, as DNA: TGTGCCAGCAGTCTTATGACAGCTACTAACTATGGCTACACCTTC. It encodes CASSLMTATNYGYTF.

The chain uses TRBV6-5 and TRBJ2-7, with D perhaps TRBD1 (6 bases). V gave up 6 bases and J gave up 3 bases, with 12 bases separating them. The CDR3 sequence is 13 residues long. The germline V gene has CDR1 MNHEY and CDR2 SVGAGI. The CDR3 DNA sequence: TGTGCCAGCAGAAGGACAGCTAACTACGAGCAGTACTTC. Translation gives CASRRTANYEQYF.

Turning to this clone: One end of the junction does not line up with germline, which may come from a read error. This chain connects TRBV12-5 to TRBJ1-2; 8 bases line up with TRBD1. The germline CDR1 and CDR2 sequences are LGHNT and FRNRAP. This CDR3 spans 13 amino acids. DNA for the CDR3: TGTACTAGTGGCACCGGGACAGGAACTGGCTACACCTTC. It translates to CTSGTGTGTGYTF.

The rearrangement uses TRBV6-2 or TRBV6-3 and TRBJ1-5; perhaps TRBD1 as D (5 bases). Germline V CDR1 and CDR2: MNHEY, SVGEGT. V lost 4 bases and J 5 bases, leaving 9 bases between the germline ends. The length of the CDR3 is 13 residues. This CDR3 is CASSFAGHQPQHF. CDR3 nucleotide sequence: TGTGCCAGCAGTTTCGCAGGGCATCAGCCCCAGCATTTT.

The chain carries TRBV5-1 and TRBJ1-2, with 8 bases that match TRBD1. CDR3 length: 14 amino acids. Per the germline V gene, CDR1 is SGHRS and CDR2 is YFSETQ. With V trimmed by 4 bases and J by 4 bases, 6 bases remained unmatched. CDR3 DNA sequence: TGCGCCAGCAGCGAGGCCGGGACAGGCTATGGCTACACCTTC. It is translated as CASSEAGTGYGYTF.

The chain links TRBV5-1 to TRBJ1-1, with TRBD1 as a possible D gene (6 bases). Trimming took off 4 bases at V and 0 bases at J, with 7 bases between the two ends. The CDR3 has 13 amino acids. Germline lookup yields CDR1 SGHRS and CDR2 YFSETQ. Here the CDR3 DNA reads TGCGCCAGCAGCCGGGACATGAACACTGAAGCTTTCTTT. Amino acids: CASSRDMNTEAFF.

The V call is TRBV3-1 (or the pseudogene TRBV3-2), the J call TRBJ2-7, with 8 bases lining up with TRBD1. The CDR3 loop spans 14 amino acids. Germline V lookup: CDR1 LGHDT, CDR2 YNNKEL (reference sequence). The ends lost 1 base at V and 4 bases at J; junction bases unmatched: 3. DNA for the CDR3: TGTGCCAGCAGCCAAGGGACAGGGATGTACGAGCAGTACTTC. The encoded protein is CASSQGTGMYEQYF.

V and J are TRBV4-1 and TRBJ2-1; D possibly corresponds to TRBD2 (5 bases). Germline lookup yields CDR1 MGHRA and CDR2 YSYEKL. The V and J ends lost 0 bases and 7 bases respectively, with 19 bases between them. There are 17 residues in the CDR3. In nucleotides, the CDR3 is TGCGCCAGCAGCCAAGAACCCCTGGCGGGCGTCCGAAATGAGCAGTTCTTC. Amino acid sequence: CASSQEPLAGVRNEQFF.